Below, 7 T cell receptor beta chains from the same sample are listed, as sequenced in a study of PD-1 blockade in mismatch repair-deficient tumors. Generated by immunoSEQ multiplex PCR, the TCRdb table keeps only in-frame clones and is missing some. The table lists around 130,000 clones, 88% of them singletons. Sequenced here: peripheral blood, sampled approximately 72 weeks after starting pembrolizumab. The receptors originated from an adult with mismatch repair-deficient cancer.

V gene TRBV10-2 combines with J gene TRBJ2-3; D is possibly TRBD1 or TRBD2 (5 bases each). CDR3 size: 14 residues. CDR1 and CDR2 (germline): WSHSY, SAAADI. Trimming took off 6 bases at V and 1 base at J, with 11 bases between the two ends. Written as DNA, the CDR3 is TGCGCCAGCAGCGGGGCCCCCCGCACAGATACGCAGTATTTT. This sequence encodes CASSGAPRTDTQYF.

This clone was detected a few times. This rearrangement joins TRBV2 to TRBJ1-3; D may be TRBD1 (5 bases). Germline V CDR1 and CDR2: SNHLY, FYNNEI. The CDR3 is 14 residues long. V was pared by 3 bases and J by 0 bases, with 6 bases between. Here the CDR3 DNA reads TGTGCCAGCAGTGATCAGGGCTCTGGAAACACCATATATTTT. It translates to CASSDQGSGNTIYF. Based on the CDR3 plus reference TRBV2 and TRBJ1-3, the full variable domain is EPEVTQTPSHQVTQMGQEVILRCVPISNHLYFYWYRQILGQKVEFLVSFYNNEISEKSEIFDDQFSVERPDGSNFTLKIRSTKLEDSAMYFCASSDQGSGNTIYFGEGSWLTVV.

The gene calls are TRBV11-3 and TRBJ2-7; D not certain. Germline loops: CDR1 SGHNT, CDR2 YENEEA. Trimming pared 1 base from V and 3 bases from J, leaving 7 bases between. There are 13 residues in the CDR3. This CDR3 is CASSLGTSYEQYF. The DNA of the CDR3 is TGTGCCAGCAGCTTAGGGACCAGCTACGAGCAGTACTTC.

The chain combines TRBV7-9 with TRBJ2-7, with 7 positions matching TRBD2. The germline gives CDR1 SEHNR, CDR2 FQNEAQ (reference sequence). J lost 2 bases, V lost 5 bases, and 6 bases had no gene match. CDR3 length equals 14 residues. CDR3: CASSSERGAYEQYF. For the CDR3, the DNA is TGTGCCAGCAGCAGTGAGCGGGGCGCCTACGAGCAGTACTTC.

This chain links TRBV15 with TRBJ1-4; a weak D match, TRBD1 (5 bases). V lost 0 bases and J lost 2, with 13 bases in between. The CDR3 length is 17 residues. Germline values: CDR1 LNHNV, CDR2 YYDKDF (reference sequence). The CDR3: CATSRDPARATNEKLFF. CDR3 DNA: TGTGCCACCAGCAGAGATCCGGCCAGGGCTACTAATGAAAAACTGTTTTTT. The full variable domain, rest sourced from reference TRBV15 and TRBJ1-4, is DAMVIQNPRYQVTQFGKPVTLSCSQTLNHNVMYWYQQKSSQAPKLLFHYYDKDFNNEADTPDNFQSRRPNTSFCFLDIRSPGLGDTAMYLCATSRDPARATNEKLFFGSGTQLSVL.

The chain recombines TRBV5-1 with TRBJ2-2; TRBD2 matches 7 bases. This CDR3 spans 15 amino acids. Losses at the gene ends were 6 bases for V and 0 bases for J; bases not matched to a gene: 5. CDR1 is SGHRS and CDR2 is YFSETQ in the germline V gene. The CDR3 region is CASTRGEANTGELFF. The CDR3 nucleotides read TGCGCCAGCACCCGGGGGGAGGCGAACACCGGGGAGCTGTTTTTT.

V gene TRBV6-6 combines with J gene TRBJ2-7; D remains ambiguous. This CDR3 is built from 13 residues. CDR1 and CDR2 from the germline V gene are MNHNY and SVGAGI (reference sequence). V was pared by 6 bases and J by 0 bases, with 9 bases between. CDR3 loop: CASSLGPSYEQYF. CDR3 DNA: TGTGCCAGCAGCCTAGGACCCTCCTACGAGCAGTACTTC.